What follows are 19 T cell receptor beta chains derived from one specimen sequenced in a study of PD-L1 blockade in urothelial cancer (dated by TCRdb to 2017 to 2019). The time point label corresponds to: peripheral blood 6 weeks after treatment start. The library relied on the immunoSEQ multiplex PCR assay. TCRdb took this table from immuneACCESS and kept in-frame rearrangements with V and J called. Such tables lack part of the clones; where checked against another copy, unresolved V genes explain under half of the gap, and the rest is unexplained. Present in this sample are 100,000 to 150,000 clones, around 86% of which were seen just once. The top ten clonotypes cover roughly 2.4% of the sample. Here the sequenced sample was PBMCs, taken around atezolizumab (anti-PD-L1) treatment. All receptors derive from a middle-aged man with urothelial cancer.

The chain carries TRBV5-8 and TRBJ2-7, with D tentatively TRBD2 (5 bases). The CDR3 is 14 residues long. Trimming removed 4 bases from V and 4 bases from J, with 15 bases in between. The V gene's germline CDR1 is SGHTS and CDR2 YDEGEE. CDR3 DNA sequence: TGTGCCAGCAGCCCGGGCCCCGGGGATTACGAGCAGTACTTC. This sequence encodes CASSPGPGDYEQYF.

This chain connects TRBV14 to TRBJ1-6, with D unclear. Trimming stripped 2 bases from V and 8 bases from J, with 7 bases between. Germline V gives CDR1 SGHDN, CDR2 FVKESK. The CDR3 length is 13 residues. CDR3 DNA sequence: TGTGCCAGCAGCCAACGCAGTGATTCACCCCTCCACTTT. This translates into CASSQRSDSPLHF.

V is TRBV27 and J is TRBJ2-7; no clear D. Between the trimmed V and J ends, which lost 3 bases and 5 bases, there was a span of 14 bases. The germline V gene has CDR1 MNHEY and CDR2 SMNVEV (reference sequence). CDR3 length equals 14 residues. This CDR3 is CASSFSTTSNEQYF. In nucleotides, the CDR3 is TGTGCCAGCAGTTTCTCAACTACTTCTAACGAGCAGTACTTC.

The chain has TRBV5-1 and TRBJ2-7; 10 bases are a match to TRBD1. Trimming cost V 4 bases and J 7 bases; bases outside gene matches: 5. CDR3 length equals 13 residues. From germline, CDR1 is SGHRS and CDR2 YFSETQ. Written as DNA, the CDR3 is TGCGCCAGCAGCCAGACAGGGGGCTGGGAGCAGTACTTC. Translating gives CASSQTGGWEQYF.

V and J are TRBV7-9 and TRBJ2-1, with D maybe TRBD2 (5 bases). V was shortened by 3 bases and J by 8 bases, with 17 bases between the two germline ends. The length of the CDR3 is 15 residues. Looked up from germline, CDR1 is SEHNR and CDR2 is FQNEAQ (reference sequence). In DNA form, the CDR3 reads TGTGCCAGCAGCTTCGGCAGCGGAGGTGCGCATGAGCAGTTCTTC. This translates into CASSFGSGGAHEQFF. Combining the CDR3 with reference TRBV7-9 and TRBJ2-1 gives the whole variable domain DTGVSQNPRHKITKRGQNVTFRCDPISEHNRLYWYRQTLGQGPEFLTYFQNEAQLEKSRLLSDRFSAERPKGSFSTLEIQRTEQGDSAMYLCASSFGSGGAHEQFFGPGTRLTVL.

The genes are TRBV2 and TRBJ2-6; D possibly corresponds to TRBD1 (5 bases). Per germline, CDR1 SNHLY and CDR2 FYNNEI. This CDR3 has 14 amino acids. V shed 6 bases and J shed 4 bases, with 10 bases lying between them. CDR3 nucleotide sequence: TGTGCCAGCAGCGCAGGGTCCGGGGCCAACGTCCTGACTTTC. Translating gives CASSAGSGANVLTF.

The gene calls are TRBV9 and TRBJ2-7; 8 bases are shared with TRBD2. CDR1 is SGDLS and CDR2 is YYNGEE in the germline V gene. CDR3 length: 15 amino acids. V shed 0 bases and J 3 bases; nucleotides not matched to a gene: 5. This chain's CDR3 is CASSVAAGGGYEQYF. The CDR3 nucleotides are TGTGCCAGCAGCGTAGCGGCGGGAGGAGGCTACGAGCAGTACTTC.

This clone has a single count. This rearrangement joins TRBV5-4 to TRBJ1-1; TRBD1 agrees at 8 bases. J gave up 6 bases and V 2 bases, and 3 bases lay outside the gene matches. The length of the CDR3 is 13 residues. Germline CDR1 SGHNT, CDR2 YYREEE (reference sequence). The CDR3 nucleotides are TGTGCCAGCAGCTTCCCAGGGGGCTCTGAAGCTTTCTTT. Its translation is CASSFPGGSEAFF.

This clone was observed many times. The rearrangement uses TRBV2 and TRBJ1-5, with D possibly TRBD1 on 6 matching bases. This CDR3 region has 14 residues. V lost 7 bases, J lost 3 bases, and 13 bases lay in between. Looked up from germline, CDR1 is SNHLY and CDR2 is FYNNEI. The CDR3 spells CASKQSGDNQPQHF. CDR3 nucleotide sequence: TGTGCCAGCAAGCAATCAGGGGACAATCAGCCCCAGCATTTT. The full variable domain, in which reference TRBV2 and TRBJ1-5 provide the parts outside the CDR3, is EPEVTQTPSHQVTQMGQEVILRCVPISNHLYFYWYRQILGQKVEFLVSFYNNEISEKSEIFDDQFSVERPDGSNFTLKIRSTKLEDSAMYFCASKQSGDNQPQHFGDGTRLSIL.

The chain links TRBV5-1 to TRBJ1-1; the match to TRBD1 covers 11 bases. CDR1 is SGHRS, CDR2 YFSETQ, per germline. This CDR3 region has 12 residues. After removal of 4 bases from V and 11 bases from J, the junction contained 4 bases not matched to a gene. CDR3 coding DNA: TGCGCCAGCAGCCGGGGACAGGGGGACGCTTTCTTT. It encodes CASSRGQGDAFF.

This clone was recorded a few times. The chain recombines TRBV11-2 with TRBJ2-1; TRBD2 matches 8 bases. Trimming at V came to 5 bases and at J to 3 bases, leaving 3 bases not matched to a gene. Germline V gene lookup returns CDR1 SGHAT and CDR2 FQNNGV. The CDR3 extends over 14 amino acids. In nucleotides, the CDR3 is TGTGCCAGCAGCCGCACTAGCGGCTACAATGAGCAGTTCTTC. Translated, it gives CASSRTSGYNEQFF.

The V gene is TRBV7-9, the J gene TRBJ2-2; maybe TRBD1 (5 bases). Looked up from germline, CDR1 is SEHNR and CDR2 is FQNEAQ (reference sequence). CDR3 size: 13 residues. V was cut by 4 bases and J by 6 bases, with 9 bases left in between. The CDR3 DNA reads TGTGCCAGCAGCTCGCCAGGGTCCGGGGAGCTGTTTTTT. It codes for CASSSPGSGELFF.

This clone was seen a few times. The chain has TRBV2 and TRBJ1-4; D might be TRBD1 (6 bases). The ends were cut back, 2 bases at V and 0 bases at J, with 19 bases in the middle. In germline, CDR1 is SNHLY, CDR2 FYNNEI. This CDR3 spans 19 amino acids. In DNA form, the CDR3 reads TGTGCCAGCAGTGAATCATCGGCACCCAACAGGGCAACTAATGAAAAACTGTTTTTT. Its protein is CASSESSAPNRATNEKLFF.

V gene TRBV10-3 combines with J gene TRBJ1-1; 9 bases fit TRBD1. V was clipped by 3 bases and J by 5 bases; unmatched bases: 10. Germline V gene sequence: CDR1 ENHRY, CDR2 SYGVKD. This CDR3 is built from 16 residues. CDR3 sequence: CAISESNRGRRTEAFF. CDR3 bases: TGTGCCATCAGTGAATCTAACAGGGGGCGCAGGACTGAAGCTTTCTTT.

The V and J genes are TRBV5-1 and TRBJ2-3; D unclear. Deletions cut 3 bases from V and 7 bases from J, with 6 bases between. Looked up from germline, CDR1 is SGHRS and CDR2 is YFSETQ. This CDR3 region has 11 residues. CDR3: CASSSKYTQYF. In DNA form, the CDR3 reads TGCGCCAGCAGCTCAAAATATACGCAGTATTTT.

This clone has a handful of counts. J is TRBJ2-2 and V is TRBV14, with TRBD2 identical over 12 bases. Germline loops: CDR1 SGHDN, CDR2 FVKESK. The CDR3 extends over 17 amino acids. Losses at the gene ends were 4 bases for V and 4 bases for J; bases not matched to a gene: 7. CDR3 residues: CASSRRLAGVGTGELFF. CDR3 sequence (DNA): TGTGCCAGCAGCCGAAGACTAGCGGGAGTGGGCACCGGGGAGCTGTTTTTT.

The chain links TRBV5-1 to TRBJ2-3, with D tentatively TRBD1 (6 bases). Germline lookup yields CDR1 SGHRS and CDR2 YFSETQ. Trimming pared 4 bases from V and 1 base from J, leaving 16 bases between. This CDR3 has 16 residues. The CDR3 bases are TGCGCCAGCAGCCGCCAAGGACAGTCCGGCACAGATACGCAGTATTTT. As protein: CASSRQGQSGTDTQYF.

The V gene is TRBV12-2, the J gene TRBJ2-7; the listed D gene, TRBD2, was not tested against the DNA. TRBV12-2 is noted as a pseudogene. The CDR3 runs 19 residues. The CDR3 loop reads CASRFLSGKVLSGSYEQYF. Here the CDR3 DNA reads TGTGCAAGTCGCTTTCTTAGCGGGAAGGTTCTGAGTGGATCCTACGAGCAGTACTTC.

The CDR3 nucleotides read TGCGCCAGCAGTGGGCGCAGGGGATGGATTCAGGATACGCAGTATTTT. This codes for CASSGRRGWIQDTQYF. The chain joins TRBV10-1 to TRBJ2-3; the D gene is possibly TRBD1 (6 bases). V was pared by 4 bases and J by 6 bases, with 20 bases between. This CDR3 comprises 16 residues. Germline lookup yields CDR1 WNHNN and CDR2 SYGVQD (reference sequence).